The text below deals with one T cell receptor beta chain. Its antigen is undetermined. This entry is derived from a study of T cell repertoires in cytomegalovirus infection. Study-wide results and caveats: Totalled public TCR beta family frequency picked out people who carried CMV plus the relevant HLA.

Germline values: CDR1 GTSNPN, CDR2 SVGIG (reference sequence). The V and J ends lost 1 base and 7 bases respectively, with 14 bases between them. This CDR3 contains 15 residues. TCRdb recomputed calls from the reads with MiXCR, one row per CDR3 protein. There are roughly 760,000 distinct CDR3 sequences in the sample; 35% to 45% occur only once, and about 2.8% lies in the top ten. This TCR was sampled from a human donor in good health (CMV status not recorded). Some clones in this sample may be carry-over from other donors' samples. The specimen sequenced was PBMCs. This chain links TRBV30 with TRBJ1-6, with a tentative D call TRBD1 (5 bases). The CDR3 is CAWSDGGFGNSPLHF. CDR3 nucleotide sequence: TGTGCCTGGAGTGATGGGGGTTTTGGGAATTCACCCCTCCACTTT.